These 30 T cell receptor beta chains were sequenced from one sample in a study of cytomegalovirus exposure and HLA in healthy donors (dated by TCRdb to the late 2010s). To prepare the library, the immunoSEQ multiplex PCR assay was applied. The multiplex PCR relied on a mix of 60 forward primers for TCR Vbeta segments and 13 reverse primers for TCR Jbeta segments. TCRdb mirrors the immuneACCESS table, restricted to in-frame sequences. Some clones are absent from its copies; in checked studies, under half trace to an unresolved V gene, and the reason for the others is unknown. The sample records around 130,000 clones, about four fifths of which are singletons. The ten largest clones add up to 2% to 2.5% of the sample. Sequences were obtained from PBMCs. Receptors were obtained from a woman in her thirties or forties in good health and CMV-seronegative.

The chain has TRBV7-9 and TRBJ2-5, with D perhaps matching TRBD2 (6 bases). The ends were cut back, 5 bases at V and 11 bases at J, with 21 bases in the middle. Germline loops: CDR1 SEHNR, CDR2 FQNEAQ (reference sequence). The CDR3 is made up of 14 amino acids. The CDR3 reads CASSPPTSSWEQYF. As DNA, the CDR3 is TGTGCCAGCAGCCCCCCGACTAGTTCATGGGAGCAGTACTTC.

The chain carries TRBV9 and TRBJ2-7, with TRBD2 as a possible D gene (6 bases). The ends were cut back, 3 bases at V and 5 bases at J, with 24 bases in the middle. Germline values: CDR1 SGDLS, CDR2 YYNGEE. CDR3 length: 17 amino acids. CDR3 nucleotide sequence: TGTGCCAGCAGCGGGGCCCCCGGGACTCCTTATTTCGACGAGCAGTACTTC. It specifies CASSGAPGTPYFDEQYF.

This clone has just a few counts. The rearrangement joins TRBV6-5 to TRBJ1-1; D is possibly TRBD1 (6 bases). Germline V gene lookup returns CDR1 MNHEY and CDR2 SVGAGI. Trimming cost V 6 bases and J 7 bases, with 12 bases left between them. CDR3 length: 12 residues. This CDR3 is CASRPGTNEAFF. The DNA for the CDR3 is TGTGCCAGCAGGCCCGGGACAAATGAAGCTTTCTTT.

The CDR3 here is CASSPLGQETYGYTF. For the CDR3, the DNA is TGTGCCAGCAGCCCACTGGGACAGGAAACATATGGCTACACCTTC. J is TRBJ1-2 and V is TRBV13; 8 nucleotides align to TRBD1. Losses at the gene ends were 5 bases for V and 5 bases for J; bases not matched to a gene: 10. Germline assignment: CDR1 PRHDT and CDR2 FYEKMQ (reference sequence). The CDR3 contains 15 residues. The whole variable domain, filled in from reference TRBV13 and TRBJ1-2, reads AAGVIQSPRHLIKEKRETATLKCYPIPRHDTVYWYQQGPGQDPQFLISFYEKMQSDKGSIPDRFSAQQFSDYHSELNMSSLELGDSALYFCASSPLGQETYGYTFGSGTRLTVV.

The chain joins TRBV2 to TRBJ1-1; D possibly corresponds to TRBD1 (6 bases). Germline CDR1 reads SNHLY; CDR2 reads FYNNEI. This CDR3 region has 13 residues. Trimming left V 4 bases short and J 4 bases short, with 10 bases between. DNA of the CDR3: TGTGCCAGCAGTGGACAGGCTCTCACTGAAGCTTTCTTT. Amino acid sequence: CASSGQALTEAFF.

The rearrangement links TRBV27 to TRBJ1-1, with 7 bases aligning to TRBD1. Trimming cost V 4 bases and J 1 base; bases outside gene matches: 0. CDR3 size: 13 residues. Germline-derived CDR1 and CDR2 are MNHEY and SMNVEV (reference sequence). The CDR3 loop reads CASSYRGNTEAFF. CDR3 nucleotide sequence: TGTGCCAGCAGTTACAGGGGGAACACTGAAGCTTTCTTT.

The genes are TRBV7-8 and TRBJ1-6; no clear D gene. V was clipped by 1 base and J by 0 bases, with 10 bases between them. Per germline, CDR1 SGHVS and CDR2 FQNEAQ. This CDR3 spans 17 amino acids. CDR3 in amino acids: CASSLGRRGSYNSPLHF. The CDR3 DNA is TGTGCCAGCAGCTTAGGACGGCGGGGCTCCTATAATTCACCCCTCCACTTT.

The chain recombines TRBV6-1 with TRBJ2-7; no clear D. This CDR3 has 13 residues. From germline, CDR1 is MNHNS and CDR2 SASEGT. Trimming shortened V by 0 bases and J by 5 bases, and 8 bases separated the two germline ends. CDR3 coding DNA: TGTGCCAGCAGTGAAGCACGGCAGGACGAGCAGTACTTC. It is translated as CASSEARQDEQYF.

This clone was observed once. The genes are TRBV25-1 and TRBJ2-4; 10 bases are shared with TRBD2. The CDR3 is 13 residues long. After removal of 6 bases from V and 6 bases from J, the junction contained 2 bases not matched to a gene. The germline V gene has CDR1 MGHDK and CDR2 SYGVNS. CDR3 residues: CASRIAGGNIQYF. CDR3 nucleotides: TGTGCCAGCAGGATAGCGGGGGGAAACATTCAGTACTTC. Based on the CDR3 plus reference TRBV25-1 and TRBJ2-4, the full variable domain is EADIYQTPRYLVIGTGKKITLECSQTMGHDKMYWYQQDPGMELHLIHYSYGVNSTEKGDLSSESTVSRIRTEHFPLTLESARPSHTSQYLCASRIAGGNIQYFGAGTRLSVL.

This chain uses TRBV5-1 with TRBJ2-7; a possible D gene is TRBD1 (5 bases). Germline-derived CDR1 and CDR2 are SGHRS and YFSETQ. This CDR3 comprises 13 residues. V was clipped by 5 bases and J by 4 bases, with 13 bases between them. The CDR3: CASRGLVGYEQYF. The CDR3, as DNA: TGCGCCAGCAGGGGGCTTGTAGGTTACGAGCAGTACTTC.

The chain carries TRBV27 and TRBJ1-1; 7 nucleotides match TRBD1. V was clipped by 5 bases and J by 1 base; unmatched bases: 4. From germline, CDR1 is MNHEY and CDR2 SMNVEV (reference sequence). The CDR3 runs to 14 residues. The CDR3 is CASSPGGRNTEAFF. Written as DNA, the CDR3 is TGTGCCAGCAGTCCAGGGGGGCGGAACACTGAAGCTTTCTTT.

This chain joins TRBV5-8 and TRBJ2-3, with a weak D call TRBD1 (5 bases). Trimming pared 2 bases from V and 0 bases from J, leaving 10 bases between. This CDR3 has 15 residues. Germline values: CDR1 SGHTS, CDR2 YDEGEE. In DNA, the CDR3 is TGTGCCAGCAGCTTAGGACAAGCTAGCACAGATACGCAGTATTTT. Residues: CASSLGQASTDTQYF. Full variable domain (remainder filled in from reference TRBV5-8 and TRBJ2-3): EAGVTQSPTHLIKTRGQQATLRCSPISGHTSVYWYQQALGLGLQFLLWYDEGEERNRGNFPPRFSGRQFPNYSSELNVNALELEDSALYLCASSLGQASTDTQYFGPGTRLTVL.

The chain links TRBV6-6 to TRBJ1-1; 7 bases fit TRBD1. Germline lookup yields CDR1 MNHNY and CDR2 SVGAGI (reference sequence). The CDR3 has 14 amino acids. V shed 5 bases, J shed 1 base, and the junction held 4 bases outside the gene matches. CDR3 nucleotide sequence: TGTGCCAGCAGTCCGACAGGGCCGAACACTGAAGCTTTCTTT. Its protein is CASSPTGPNTEAFF.

V gene TRBV6-6 combines with J gene TRBJ2-7; 8 positions agree with TRBD1. J lost 2 bases, V lost 6 bases, and 6 bases had no gene match. This CDR3 contains 14 residues. Germline loops: CDR1 MNHNY, CDR2 SVGAGI (reference sequence). The CDR3 sequence is CASRSQGATYEQYF. In nucleotides, the CDR3 is TGTGCCAGCAGGTCCCAGGGGGCCACCTACGAGCAGTACTTC.

The chain links TRBV6-5 to TRBJ2-7, with unresolved D. Trimming took off 6 bases at V and 6 bases at J, with 21 bases between the two ends. This CDR3 region has 15 residues. Germline CDR1 MNHEY, CDR2 SVGAGI. The CDR3, as DNA: TGTGCCAGCAGGCCCGACGGAGCCCCGTCTCTCGAGCAGTACTTC. This gives the protein CASRPDGAPSLEQYF.

The rearrangement uses TRBV28 and TRBJ1-1; D gene ambiguous. CDR1 MDHEN and CDR2 SYDVKM come from the germline V gene. With 6 bases removed from V and 11 bases from J, the gap between germline ends came to 13 bases. The CDR3 has 11 residues. The CDR3 DNA is TGTGCCAGCAGCGCGACGCGGGATGCTTTCTTT. Amino acid sequence: CASSATRDAFF.

A single count supports this clone. V usage is TRBV4-3 and J usage is TRBJ1-2; 8 bases match TRBD1. Losses at the gene ends were 0 bases for V and 8 bases for J; bases not matched to a gene: 8. CDR1 LGHNA and CDR2 YSLEER come from the germline V gene. There are 15 residues in the CDR3. The CDR3 loop is CASSQDTRTGRGYTF. CDR3 sequence (DNA): TGCGCCAGCAGCCAAGATACCCGGACAGGGAGGGGCTACACCTTC.

The V gene is TRBV27, the J gene TRBJ2-2; possibly TRBD1 for D (7 bases). The CDR3 is made up of 15 amino acids. Germline V lookup: CDR1 MNHEY, CDR2 SMNVEV (reference sequence). V was clipped by 6 bases and J by 4 bases, with 15 bases between them. CDR3 DNA sequence: TGTGCCAGCAGGGCAGGGGGGTGGACCACCGGGGAGCTGTTTTTT. As protein: CASRAGGWTTGELFF.

This clone was detected a few times. J is TRBJ2-1 and V is TRBV7-2; D is undetermined. Per the germline V gene, CDR1 is SGHTA and CDR2 is FQGNSA. The CDR3 covers 13 residues. V was shortened by 1 base and J by 4 bases, with 5 bases between the two germline ends. CDR3 sequence: CASSLVQYNEQFF. The CDR3 nucleotides read TGTGCCAGCAGCTTAGTACAGTACAATGAGCAGTTCTTC.

The chain employs TRBV5-4 and TRBJ1-4; possibly TRBD1 for D (5 bases). This CDR3 has 16 residues. The V gene's germline CDR1 is SGHNT and CDR2 YYREEE (reference sequence). The germline V and J ends were trimmed by 2 bases and 3 bases, with 14 bases remaining between them. The CDR3 sequence: CASSFGGGWANEKLFF. The CDR3 nucleotides are TGTGCCAGCAGCTTCGGTGGGGGGTGGGCTAATGAAAAACTGTTTTTT.

The J gene is TRBJ1-1, the V gene TRBV4-1, with 7 bases matching TRBD1. There are 17 residues in the CDR3. The germline gives CDR1 MGHRA, CDR2 YSYEKL. V lost 3 bases, J lost 0 bases, and 10 bases stayed unmatched. The CDR3 spells CASSHGTVWGMNTEAFF. For the CDR3, the DNA is TGCGCCAGCAGCCATGGGACAGTTTGGGGTATGAACACTGAAGCTTTCTTT.

The V call is TRBV9, the J call TRBJ2-7, with a tentative D call TRBD1 (6 bases). Per germline, CDR1 SGDLS and CDR2 YYNGEE. Deletions cut 2 bases from V and 4 bases from J, with 13 bases between. This CDR3 contains 14 residues. The chain's CDR3 is CASSVGPTGYEQYF. DNA for the CDR3: TGTGCCAGCAGCGTTGGACCGACAGGTTACGAGCAGTACTTC.

V gene TRBV14 combines with J gene TRBJ2-2; possible D gene TRBD1, 6 bases. CDR3 size: 16 residues. Germline V CDR1 and CDR2: SGHDN, FVKESK. V lost 5 bases and J 7 bases, leaving 20 bases between the germline ends. The CDR3 sequence is CASSLITGTSSGELFF. The CDR3 region has the DNA TGTGCCAGCAGCTTAATTACCGGGACATCAAGCGGGGAGCTGTTTTTT.

This clone appeared a few times. The J gene is TRBJ1-1, the V gene TRBV6-1; perhaps TRBD1 as D (6 bases). The CDR3 covers 15 residues. The ends were cut back, 6 bases at V and 1 base at J, with 15 bases in the middle. The germline CDR1 and CDR2 sequences are MNHNS and SASEGT. The CDR3 here is CASSRRGGENTEAFF. The CDR3 DNA is TGTGCCAGCAGCCGCAGGGGAGGGGAGAACACTGAAGCTTTCTTT.

This clone has a handful of counts. The CDR3 nucleotides read TGTGCCAGCAGTGAGGCAGGGCAAGCCACTGAAGCTTTCTTT. It yields the protein CASSEAGQATEAFF. The V gene is TRBV2, the J gene TRBJ1-1, with D possibly being TRBD1 (5 bases). Trimming pared 3 bases from V and 4 bases from J, leaving 12 bases between. Looked up from germline, CDR1 is SNHLY and CDR2 is FYNNEI. The CDR3 contains 14 residues.

The chain couples TRBV27 to TRBJ2-7; TRBD2 matches 7 bases. CDR1 and CDR2 (germline): MNHEY, SMNVEV (reference sequence). This CDR3 has 14 residues. Unmatched junction bases numbered 10, after V lost 5 bases and J lost 6 bases. CDR3 amino acids: CASSVGGVAVEQYF. CDR3 in DNA: TGTGCCAGCAGTGTTGGGGGGGTGGCAGTCGAGCAGTACTTC.

The chain is built from TRBV2 and TRBJ1-3; D gene ambiguous. CDR1 is SNHLY and CDR2 is FYNNEI in the germline V gene. The CDR3 loop spans 14 amino acids. The germline V and J ends were trimmed by 6 bases and 0 bases, with 9 bases remaining between them. The CDR3 loop reads CASSTRNSGNTIYF. CDR3 DNA sequence: TGTGCCAGCAGCACCAGGAACTCTGGAAACACCATATATTTT.

V gene TRBV7-2 combines with J gene TRBJ2-3; D is possibly TRBD2 (6 bases). This CDR3 is 14 amino acids long. V shed 7 bases and J shed 5 bases, with 16 bases lying between them. The germline gives CDR1 SGHTA, CDR2 FQGNSA. This chain's CDR3 is CASTHRDSLDTQYF. For the CDR3, the DNA is TGTGCCAGCACCCATCGGGACTCACTAGATACGCAGTATTTT.

This chain uses TRBV9 with TRBJ2-1; 8 nucleotides agree with TRBD2. Unmatched junction bases numbered 10, after V lost 3 bases and J lost 5 bases. The germline V gene encodes CDR1 SGDLS and CDR2 YYNGEE. There are 16 residues in the CDR3. The CDR3 loop is CASSAPTGLENNEQFF. CDR3 sequence (DNA): TGTGCCAGCAGCGCCCCGACGGGACTAGAGAACAATGAGCAGTTCTTC.

The chain combines TRBV7-3 with TRBJ2-1; maybe TRBD2 (5 bases). The CDR3 has 17 residues. V dropped 4 bases and J dropped 0 bases, with 16 bases sitting between them. CDR1 is SGHTA and CDR2 is FQGTGA in the germline V gene. CDR3 nucleotide sequence: TGTGCCAGCAGCTCCTACCCTACGAGCGGCTCCTACAATGAGCAGTTCTTC. This gives the protein CASSSYPTSGSYNEQFF.